What follows describes a single T cell receptor beta chain. Its antigen is not known. Germline V gives CDR1 MGHRA, CDR2 YSYEKL. V lost 0 bases, J lost 8 bases, and 7 bases lay in between. CDR3 size: 12 residues. A second PCR, run for roughly 6 to 11 cycles, used a sample-barcoded 5' primer plus a J-beta primer mix. TCRdb processed the 5' RACE reads anew with MiXCR; each CDR3 protein has one entry. The sample comprises some 760,000 distinct CDR3 sequences, just under 25% of which are singletons, and 9% to 9.5% rests with the top ten. This entry comes from a study of blood T cells in healthy people across ages. Whole-study results and caveats: Unsorted PBMCs ruled out conclusive naive versus antigen-experienced comparison.

This sample also appeared in a second study, on T cells of mothers and their children. From that report: Added by the second PCR's M1S primer were sample barcodes and 2-4 random nucleotides. The study obtained over 9.5 million TCR beta CDR3 reads per mother and 2.5 million to 3.5 million per child.

The V call is TRBV4-1, the J call TRBJ1-2; D ambiguous. What was sequenced was blood. This sequence was found in a boy younger than 18 in good health. CDR3 sequence reads: CASSQDMRGYTF. The DNA for the CDR3 is TGCGCCAGCAGCCAAGATATGAGGGGCTACACCTTC.